This TCR beta chain derives from a study of T-cell reconstitution after alpha-beta-depleted transplantation in children. The V and J ends lost 3 bases and 4 bases, in that order; junction bases with no gene match: 6. The CDR3 loop spans 15 amino acids. CDR1 is MRHNA, CDR2 SNTAGT, per germline. TCRbeta library construction was performed incorporating unique molecular identifiers. TCRdb analysed the PCR reads with MiXCR anew, one entry per CDR3 protein. The table lists hundreds of thousands of distinct CDR3 sequences, less than 20% of them singletons. The origin of this receptor is a male patient aged 5 to 17 who had a stem cell transplant for acute lymphoblastic leukemia, so the T cells may come from the graft donor. The material was PBMCs, mostly from graft donor cells, obtained 360 days after TCRalphabeta/CD19-depleted stem cell transplant. This chain uses TRBV6-4 with TRBJ2-3; 8 bases agree with TRBD1. The DNA for the CDR3 is TGTGCCAGCAGTGATCGTACAGGGGGTGCAGATACGCAGTATTTT. It codes for CASSDRTGGADTQYF.